This TCR beta chain originates from a study of cytomegalovirus exposure and HLA in healthy donors. CDR3 length: 17 amino acids. The PCR was carried out with 60 Vbeta primers and 13 Jbeta primers. The protocol was immunoSEQ multiplex PCR, while the TCRdb copy is restricted to in-frame clones and leaves out a portion. The sample has 150,000 to 200,000 clones, around 76% seen once; the top ten hold approximately 7.1%. The V gene is TRBV21-1, the J gene TRBJ2-3; the D call in the table, TRBD2, was not verified against the DNA. TRBV21-1 is classified as a pseudogene. Sequenced input: PBMCs. The clonotype was recovered from a man in his forties in good health and CMV-seropositive. The DNA for the CDR3 is TGTGCCAGCAGCAAATTGGGAGAGGGGGGGAATGGACATACGCAGTATTTT. It encodes CASSKLGEGGNGHTQYF.